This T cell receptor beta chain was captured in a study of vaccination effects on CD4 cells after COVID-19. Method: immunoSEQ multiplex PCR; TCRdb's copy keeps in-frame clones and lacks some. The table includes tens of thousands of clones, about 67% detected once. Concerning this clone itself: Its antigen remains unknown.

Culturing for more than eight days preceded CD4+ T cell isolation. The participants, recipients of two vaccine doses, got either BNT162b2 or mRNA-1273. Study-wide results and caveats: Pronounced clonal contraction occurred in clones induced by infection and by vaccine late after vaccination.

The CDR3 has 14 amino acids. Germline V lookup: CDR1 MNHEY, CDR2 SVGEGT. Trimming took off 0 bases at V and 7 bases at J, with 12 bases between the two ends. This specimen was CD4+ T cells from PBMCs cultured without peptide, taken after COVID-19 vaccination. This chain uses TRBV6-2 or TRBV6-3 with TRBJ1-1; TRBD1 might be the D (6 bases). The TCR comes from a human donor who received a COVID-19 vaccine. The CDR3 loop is CASSYSGGRGEAFF. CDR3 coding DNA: TGTGCCAGCAGTTACTCGGGGGGCCGAGGTGAAGCTTTCTTT.